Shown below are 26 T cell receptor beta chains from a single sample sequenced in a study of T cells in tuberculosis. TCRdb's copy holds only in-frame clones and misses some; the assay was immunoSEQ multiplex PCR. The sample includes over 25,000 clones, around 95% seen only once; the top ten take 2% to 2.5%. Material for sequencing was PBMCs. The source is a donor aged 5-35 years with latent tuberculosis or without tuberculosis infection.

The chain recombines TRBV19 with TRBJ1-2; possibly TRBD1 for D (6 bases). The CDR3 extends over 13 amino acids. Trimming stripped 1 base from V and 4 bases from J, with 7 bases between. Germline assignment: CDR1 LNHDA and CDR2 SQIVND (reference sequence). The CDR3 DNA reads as TGTGCCAGTAGTATAGGACAGGCCTATGGCTACACCTTC. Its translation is CASSIGQAYGYTF.

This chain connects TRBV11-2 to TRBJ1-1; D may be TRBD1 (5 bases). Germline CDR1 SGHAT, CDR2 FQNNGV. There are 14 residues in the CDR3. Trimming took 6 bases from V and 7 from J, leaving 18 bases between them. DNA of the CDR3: TGTGCCAGCAGGCACGGGGGTCTAGCCCTTGAAGCTTTCTTT. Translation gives CASRHGGLALEAFF.

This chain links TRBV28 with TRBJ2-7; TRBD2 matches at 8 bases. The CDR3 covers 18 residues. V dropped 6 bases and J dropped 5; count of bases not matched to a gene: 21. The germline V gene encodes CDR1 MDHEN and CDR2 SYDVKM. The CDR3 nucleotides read TGTGCCAGCAGCCCCGGGGGAGCGGGAGTAGAGGCGGCCCACGAGCAGTACTTC. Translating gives CASSPGGAGVEAAHEQYF.

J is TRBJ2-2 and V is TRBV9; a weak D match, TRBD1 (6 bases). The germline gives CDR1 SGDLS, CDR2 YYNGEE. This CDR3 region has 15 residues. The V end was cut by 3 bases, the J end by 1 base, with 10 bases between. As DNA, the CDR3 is TGTGCCAGCAGCGGCAAGACAGGGAACACCGGGGAGCTGTTTTTT. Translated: CASSGKTGNTGELFF.

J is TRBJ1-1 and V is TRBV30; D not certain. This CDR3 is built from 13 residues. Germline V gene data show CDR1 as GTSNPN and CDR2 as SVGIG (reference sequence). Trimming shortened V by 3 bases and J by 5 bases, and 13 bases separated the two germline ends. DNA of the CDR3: TGTGCCTGGAGCCTACAGAGGGTAACTGAAGCTTTCTTT. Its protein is CAWSLQRVTEAFF.

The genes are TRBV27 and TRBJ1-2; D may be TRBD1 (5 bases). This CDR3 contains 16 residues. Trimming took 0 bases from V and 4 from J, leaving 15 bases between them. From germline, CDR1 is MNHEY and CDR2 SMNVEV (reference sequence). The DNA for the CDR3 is TGTGCCAGCAGTTTATCGGCGGGGTACGGGACCTATGGCTACACCTTC. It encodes CASSLSAGYGTYGYTF.

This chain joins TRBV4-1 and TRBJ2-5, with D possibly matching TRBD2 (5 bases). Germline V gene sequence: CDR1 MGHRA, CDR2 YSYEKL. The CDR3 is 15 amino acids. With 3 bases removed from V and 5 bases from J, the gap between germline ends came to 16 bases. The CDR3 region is CASSHPGLGEETQYF. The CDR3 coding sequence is TGCGCCAGCAGCCATCCAGGACTTGGCGAGGAGACCCAGTACTTC.

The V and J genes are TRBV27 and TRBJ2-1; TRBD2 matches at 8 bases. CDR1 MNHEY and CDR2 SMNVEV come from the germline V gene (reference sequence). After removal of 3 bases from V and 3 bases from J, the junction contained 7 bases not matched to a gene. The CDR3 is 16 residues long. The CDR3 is CASSFRSGNVYNEQFF. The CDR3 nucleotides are TGTGCCAGCAGTTTCCGTAGCGGGAACGTCTACAATGAGCAGTTCTTC.

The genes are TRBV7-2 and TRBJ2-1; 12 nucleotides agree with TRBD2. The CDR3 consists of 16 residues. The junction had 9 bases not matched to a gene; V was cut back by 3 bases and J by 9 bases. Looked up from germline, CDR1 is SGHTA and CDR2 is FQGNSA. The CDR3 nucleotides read TGTGCCAGCAGCTTGGACTCTAGCGGGGGGGCCGTTGAGCAGTTCTTC. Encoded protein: CASSLDSSGGAVEQFF.

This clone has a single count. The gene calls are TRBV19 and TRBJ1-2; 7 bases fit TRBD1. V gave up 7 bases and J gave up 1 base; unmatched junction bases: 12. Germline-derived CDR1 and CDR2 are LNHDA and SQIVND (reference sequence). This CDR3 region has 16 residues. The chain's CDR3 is CASTEWGTANNYGYTF. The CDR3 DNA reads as TGTGCCAGTACCGAATGGGGGACAGCCAATAACTATGGCTACACCTTC.

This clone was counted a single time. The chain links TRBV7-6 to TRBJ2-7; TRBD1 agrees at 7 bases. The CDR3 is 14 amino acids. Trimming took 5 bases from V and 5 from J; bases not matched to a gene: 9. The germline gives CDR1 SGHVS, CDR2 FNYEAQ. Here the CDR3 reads CASSPRQGPNEQYF. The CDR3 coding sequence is TGTGCCAGCAGCCCGAGACAGGGTCCCAACGAGCAGTACTTC.

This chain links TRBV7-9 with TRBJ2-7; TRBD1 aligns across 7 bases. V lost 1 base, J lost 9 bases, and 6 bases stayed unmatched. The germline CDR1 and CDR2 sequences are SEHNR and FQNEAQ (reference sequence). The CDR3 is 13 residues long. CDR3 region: CASSLEGGFGQYF. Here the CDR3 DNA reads TGTGCCAGCAGCTTAGAAGGGGGCTTCGGGCAGTACTTC.

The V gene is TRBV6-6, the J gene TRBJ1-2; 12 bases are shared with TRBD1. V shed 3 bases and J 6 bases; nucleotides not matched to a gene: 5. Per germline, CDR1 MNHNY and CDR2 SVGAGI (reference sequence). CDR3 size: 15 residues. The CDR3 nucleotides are TGTGCCAGCAGTTATGGGACAGGGGGCCAAGATGGCTACACCTTC. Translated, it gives CASSYGTGGQDGYTF.

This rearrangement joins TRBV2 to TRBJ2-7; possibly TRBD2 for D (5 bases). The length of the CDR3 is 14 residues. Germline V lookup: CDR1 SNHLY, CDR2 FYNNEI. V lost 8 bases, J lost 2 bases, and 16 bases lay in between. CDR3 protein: CASLGSGPAYEQYF. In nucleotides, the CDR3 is TGTGCCAGCCTAGGAAGCGGTCCTGCCTACGAGCAGTACTTC. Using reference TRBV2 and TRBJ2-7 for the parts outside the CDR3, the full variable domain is EPEVTQTPSHQVTQMGQEVILRCVPISNHLYFYWYRQILGQKVEFLVSFYNNEISEKSEIFDDQFSVERPDGSNFTLKIRSTKLEDSAMYFCASLGSGPAYEQYFGPGTRLTVT.

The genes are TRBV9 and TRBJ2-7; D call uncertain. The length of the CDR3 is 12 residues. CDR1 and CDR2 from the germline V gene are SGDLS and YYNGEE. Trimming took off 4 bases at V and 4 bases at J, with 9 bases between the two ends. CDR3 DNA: TGTGCCAGCAGCCCCTCCCCTTACGAGCAGTACTTC. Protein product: CASSPSPYEQYF.

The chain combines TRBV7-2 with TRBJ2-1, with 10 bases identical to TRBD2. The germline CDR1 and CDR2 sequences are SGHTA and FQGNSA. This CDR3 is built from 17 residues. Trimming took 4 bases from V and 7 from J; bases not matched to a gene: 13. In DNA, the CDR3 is TGTGCCAGCAGCTACTCGACAGTAAGCGGGAGGGCGAATGAGCAGTTCTTC. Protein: CASSYSTVSGRANEQFF.

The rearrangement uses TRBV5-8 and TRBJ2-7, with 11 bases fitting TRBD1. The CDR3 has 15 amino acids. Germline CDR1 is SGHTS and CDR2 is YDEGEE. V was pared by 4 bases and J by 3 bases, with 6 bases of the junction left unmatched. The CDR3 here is CASSMDRGLFYEQYF. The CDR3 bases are TGTGCCAGCAGCATGGACAGGGGGCTTTTCTACGAGCAGTACTTC.

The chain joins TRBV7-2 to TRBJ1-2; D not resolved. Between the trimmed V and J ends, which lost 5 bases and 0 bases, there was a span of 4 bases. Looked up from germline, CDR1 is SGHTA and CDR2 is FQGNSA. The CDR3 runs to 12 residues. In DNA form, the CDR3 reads TGTGCCAGCAGCGGGCCTAACTATGGCTACACCTTC. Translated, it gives CASSGPNYGYTF.

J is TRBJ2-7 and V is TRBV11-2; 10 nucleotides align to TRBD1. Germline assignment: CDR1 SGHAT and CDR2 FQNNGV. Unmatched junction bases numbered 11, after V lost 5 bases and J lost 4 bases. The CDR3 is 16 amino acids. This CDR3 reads CASSPLRRQGAYEQYF. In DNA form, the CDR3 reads TGTGCCAGCAGCCCCCTCCGGAGACAGGGGGCTTACGAGCAGTACTTC.

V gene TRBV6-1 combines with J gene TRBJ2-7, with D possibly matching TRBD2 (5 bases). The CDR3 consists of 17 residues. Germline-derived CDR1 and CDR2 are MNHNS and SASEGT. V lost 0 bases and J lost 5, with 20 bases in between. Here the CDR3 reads CASSEAVRVRRSDEQYF. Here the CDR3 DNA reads TGTGCCAGCAGTGAAGCGGTAAGGGTTCGACGTAGCGACGAGCAGTACTTC.

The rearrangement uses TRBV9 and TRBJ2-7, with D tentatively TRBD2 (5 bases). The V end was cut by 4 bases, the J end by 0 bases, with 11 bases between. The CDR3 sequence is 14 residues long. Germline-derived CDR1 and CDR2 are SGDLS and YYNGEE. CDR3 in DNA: TGTGCCAGCAGCCCCTCCCGGGGCTCCTACGAGCAGTACTTC. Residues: CASSPSRGSYEQYF.

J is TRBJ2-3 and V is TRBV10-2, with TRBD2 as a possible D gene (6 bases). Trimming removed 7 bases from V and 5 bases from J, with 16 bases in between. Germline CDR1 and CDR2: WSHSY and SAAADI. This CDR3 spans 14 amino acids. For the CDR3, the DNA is TGCGCCAGCACGGCCACGGGGAGGAGAGATACGCAGTATTTT. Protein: CASTATGRRDTQYF.

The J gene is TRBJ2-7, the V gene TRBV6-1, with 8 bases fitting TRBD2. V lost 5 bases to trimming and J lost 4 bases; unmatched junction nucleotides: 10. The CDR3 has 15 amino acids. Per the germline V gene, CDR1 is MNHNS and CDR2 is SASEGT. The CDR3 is CASSTHSGAVYEQYF. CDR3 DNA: TGTGCCAGCAGTACCCATAGCGGGGCCGTTTACGAGCAGTACTTC.

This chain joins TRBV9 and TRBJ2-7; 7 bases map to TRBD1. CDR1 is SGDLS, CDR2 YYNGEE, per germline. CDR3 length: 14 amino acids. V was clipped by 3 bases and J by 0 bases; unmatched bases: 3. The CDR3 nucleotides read TGTGCCAGCAGCGCCCAGGGGGACTCCTACGAGCAGTACTTC. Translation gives CASSAQGDSYEQYF.

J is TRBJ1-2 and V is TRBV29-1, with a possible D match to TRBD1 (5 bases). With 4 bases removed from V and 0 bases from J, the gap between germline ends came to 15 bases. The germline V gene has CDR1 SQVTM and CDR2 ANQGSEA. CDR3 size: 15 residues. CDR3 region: CSVGGGDGSNYGYTF. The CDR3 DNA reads TGCAGCGTTGGAGGAGGGGACGGATCTAACTATGGCTACACCTTC. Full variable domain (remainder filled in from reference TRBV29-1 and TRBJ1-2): SAVISQKPSRDICQRGTSLTIQCQVDSQVTMMFWYRQQPGQSLTLIATANQGSEATYESGFVIDKFPISRPNLTFSTLTVSNMSPEDSSIYLCSVGGGDGSNYGYTFGSGTRLTVV.

DNA for the CDR3: TGTGCCAGCACTATGGCAGGGTTAATCGGGGAGCAGTACTTC. Protein sequence: CASTMAGLIGEQYF. The chain is built from TRBV2 and TRBJ2-7; a weak D match, TRBD1 (5 bases). Trimming removed 7 bases from V and 7 bases from J, with 20 bases in between. Germline V gives CDR1 SNHLY, CDR2 FYNNEI. This CDR3 region has 14 residues.